The T cell receptor (beta chain) under discussion was sequenced for a study of T cells after yellow fever vaccination (dated by TCRdb to the late 2010s). As for the study more broadly: The SMART-Seq v4 Ultra Low Input RNA kit was used to prepare libraries from fractions with low cell numbers. Bulk TCR alpha and beta repertoires were sequenced longitudinally to track T-cell clones before and after primary and booster YFV17D yellow fever vaccination. The cohort comprised two healthy male donors, one aged 18 to 30 and one aged 30 to 40 years. Blood was collected at multiple timepoints before and after primary and secondary immunization, and bulk PBMC replicates and cell subsets were isolated.

The treatment or condition label corresponds to: live attenuated yellow fever vaccine strain. PBMCs were isolated from peripheral blood using a standard Ficoll-Paque protocol. CD4 and CD8 T-cell fractions were isolated with Dynabeads CD4 and CD8 positive selection kits. TriZol was used to extract RNA from bulk PBMCs, CD4 and CD8 fractions, and dextramer-positive and dextramer-negative fractions. What the research found in general, with its limitations: Most clones expanded after primary vaccination (around 96% of CD4 and over 80% of CD8) were re-detected after the booster, suggesting that broad memory maintenance occurred. Because the study included only a couple of donors, the extent to which the findings can be generalized is limited. The secondary T-cell response was found to be weaker but faster than the primary response, with a peak reached on day 5 rather than on day 15. Because abundant contaminating clonotypes from the bulk population could be contained in FACS-sorted repertoires, computational filtering was required. A small share of clonotypes occurred in both CD4 and CD8 compartments, likely arising from convergent recombination.

Trimming takes 2 bases off V and 8 bases off J; junction bases not matched to a gene: 15. CDR1 and CDR2 (DFQATT, SNEGSKA) derive from the germline V gene (reference sequence). Reading from cysteine to phenylalanine, the CDR3 counts 18 amino acids. The DNA shown is the 54-base CDR3, in frame from base 1. Sequenced using an Illumina NovaSeq 6000. TCR cDNA was synthesized by 5'RACE template switching, which introduced a universal primer site and unique molecular identifiers. cDNA synthesis was primed from both the TCR alpha and TCR beta constant segments. Library amplification involved two PCR steps, and the second step added sample barcodes and sequencing adapters. Libraries were sequenced on Illumina HiSeq 2500 (2x100 bp) or NovaSeq (2x150 bp). Under the source paper's analysis protocol: Reads were demultiplexed and collapsed into UMI consensus sequences with MIGEC, and V(D)J alignment was performed with MiXCR. Vaccine-responding clonotypes were defined with edgeR using replicate PBMC samples, requiring FDR below 0.01 and a log2 fold change above 5 up to day 15. Bulk clonotypes were assigned CD4 or CD8 identity according to which sequenced CD4 or CD8 repertoire held them at higher abundance. Clones were called with MiXCR by TCRdb after fastp trimmed the public reads at Q25, and only in-frame beta chains were retained. Entries that share a CDR3 protein sequence are merged under the most common genes and DNA. The authors' filters were not applied to this entry. A total of some 320,000 distinct CDR3 sequences appear in this sample, 7.5% to 9% of them only once. The ten top clones hold about 3.7% of the sample.

The sample holds a few counts of this clonotype. Its antigen remains undetermined. No base quality information exists; no much larger clone differs at one position. This receptor was identified in a man between 18 and 29 years old who received the YFV17D yellow fever vaccine. The sample in question was CD4+ T cells sorted from PBMCs, obtained 5 days after the yellow fever booster vaccination. The rearranged segments are TRBV20-1 and TRBJ1-4, with TRBD1 matching 12 junction bases. The nucleotide sequence is TGCAGTGCTAGACCGCTCCCCGGGACAGGGGGCGACGGGGAAAAACTGTTTTTT. This translates into CSARPLPGTGGDGEKLFF.